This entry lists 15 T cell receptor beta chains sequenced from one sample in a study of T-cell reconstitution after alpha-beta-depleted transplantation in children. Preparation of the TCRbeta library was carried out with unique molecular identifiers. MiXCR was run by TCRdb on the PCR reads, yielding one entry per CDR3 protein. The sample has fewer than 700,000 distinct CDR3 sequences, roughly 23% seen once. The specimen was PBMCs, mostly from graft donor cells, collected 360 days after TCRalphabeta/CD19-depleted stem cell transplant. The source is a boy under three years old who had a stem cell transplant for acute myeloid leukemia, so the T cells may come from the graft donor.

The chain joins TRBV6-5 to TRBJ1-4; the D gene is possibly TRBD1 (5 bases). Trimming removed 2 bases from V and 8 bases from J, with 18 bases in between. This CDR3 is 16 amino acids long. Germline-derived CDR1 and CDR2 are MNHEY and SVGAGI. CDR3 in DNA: TGTGCCAGCAGTTACGGGTCGGGACTGGAGGTGGAAAAACTGTTTTTT. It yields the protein CASSYGSGLEVEKLFF.

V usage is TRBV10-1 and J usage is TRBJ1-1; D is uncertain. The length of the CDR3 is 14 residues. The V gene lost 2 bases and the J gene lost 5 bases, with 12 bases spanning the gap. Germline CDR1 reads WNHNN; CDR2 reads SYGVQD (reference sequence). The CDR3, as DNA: TGCGCCAGCAGTGAGCAGTTGGCGGGAACTGAAGCTTTCTTT. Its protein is CASSEQLAGTEAFF.

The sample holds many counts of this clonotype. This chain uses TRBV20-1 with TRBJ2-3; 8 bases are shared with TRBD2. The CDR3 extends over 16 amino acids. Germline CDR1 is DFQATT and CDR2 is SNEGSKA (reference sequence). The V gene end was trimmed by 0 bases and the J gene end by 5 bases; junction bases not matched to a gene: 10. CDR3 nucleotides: TGCAGTGCTAGAGATCTGGCGGGGGGCCAGAAAGATACGCAGTATTTT. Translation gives CSARDLAGGQKDTQYF.

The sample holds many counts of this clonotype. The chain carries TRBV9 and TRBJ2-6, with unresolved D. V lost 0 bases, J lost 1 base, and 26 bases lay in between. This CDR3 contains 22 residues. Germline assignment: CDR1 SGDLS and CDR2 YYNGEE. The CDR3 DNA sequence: TGTGCCAGCAGCGTAGCCACACTTTATTCCCCGGGCAGCCGTTCTGGGGCCAACGTCCTGACTTTC. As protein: CASSVATLYSPGSRSGANVLTF.

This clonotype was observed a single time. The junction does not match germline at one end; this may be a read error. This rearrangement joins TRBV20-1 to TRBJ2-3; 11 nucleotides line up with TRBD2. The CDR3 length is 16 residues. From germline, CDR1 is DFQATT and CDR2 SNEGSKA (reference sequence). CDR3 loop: CCASLPTSGGTDTQYF. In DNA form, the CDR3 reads TGCTGTGCTAGCCTCCCGACTAGCGGGGGCACAGATACGCAGTATTTT.

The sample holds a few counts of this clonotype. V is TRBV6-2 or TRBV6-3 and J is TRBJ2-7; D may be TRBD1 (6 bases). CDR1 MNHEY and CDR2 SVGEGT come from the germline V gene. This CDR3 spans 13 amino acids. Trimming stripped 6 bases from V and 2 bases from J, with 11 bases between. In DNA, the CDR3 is TGTGCCAGCAGACGACAGGTACCCTACGAGCAGTACTTC. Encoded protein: CASRRQVPYEQYF.

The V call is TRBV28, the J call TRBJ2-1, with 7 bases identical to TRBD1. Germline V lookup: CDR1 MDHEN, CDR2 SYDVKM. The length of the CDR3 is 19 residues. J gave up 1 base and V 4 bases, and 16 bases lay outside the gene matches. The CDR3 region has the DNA TGTGCCAGCAGTTCATCGCTTACAGGGGAGCACTATTCCTACAATGAGCAGTTCTTC. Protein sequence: CASSSSLTGEHYSYNEQFF.

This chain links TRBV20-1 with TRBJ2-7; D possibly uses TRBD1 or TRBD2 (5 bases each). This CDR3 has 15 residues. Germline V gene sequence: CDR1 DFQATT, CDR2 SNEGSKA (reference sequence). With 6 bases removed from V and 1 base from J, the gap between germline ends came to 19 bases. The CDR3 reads CSAQSGRDLSYEQYF. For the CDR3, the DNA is TGCAGTGCCCAGAGCGGCAGGGACCTTTCCTACGAGCAGTACTTC.

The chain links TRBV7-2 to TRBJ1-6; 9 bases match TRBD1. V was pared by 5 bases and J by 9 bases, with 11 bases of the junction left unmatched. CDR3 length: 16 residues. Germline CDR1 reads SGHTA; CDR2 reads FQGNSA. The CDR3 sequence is CASSRRGQGTGSPLHF. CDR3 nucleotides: TGTGCCAGCAGCCGCCGGGGACAGGGCACGGGTTCACCCCTCCACTTT. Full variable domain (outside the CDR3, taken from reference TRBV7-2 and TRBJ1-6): GAGVSQSPSNKVTEKGKDVELRCDPISGHTALYWYRQSLGQGLEFLIYFQGNSAPDKSGLPSDRFSAERTGGSVSTLTIQRTQQEDSAVYLCASSRRGQGTGSPLHFGNGTRLTVT.

CDR3 loop: CASSYLIGPSYEQYV. The DNA for the CDR3 is TGTGCCAGCAGTTACCTTATCGGACCCTCCTACGAGCAGTACGTC. The gene calls are TRBV6-2 or TRBV6-3 and TRBJ2-7; D not certain. The CDR3 is 15 amino acids. V lost 2 bases to trimming and J lost 0 bases, with 11 bases between them. Germline CDR1 reads MNHEY; CDR2 reads SVGEGT.

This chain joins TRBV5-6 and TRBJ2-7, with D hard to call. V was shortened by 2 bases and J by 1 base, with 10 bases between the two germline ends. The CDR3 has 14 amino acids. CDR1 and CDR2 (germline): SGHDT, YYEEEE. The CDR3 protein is CASSFNPGSYEQYV. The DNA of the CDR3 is TGTGCCAGCAGCTTCAATCCGGGTTCCTACGAGCAGTACGTC.

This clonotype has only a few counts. CDR3 bases: TGTGCCAGCGTTTCTCGGGGCGACAGATACAATGAGCAGTTCTTC. Amino acids: CASVSRGDRYNEQFF. V usage is TRBV21-1 and J usage is TRBJ2-1; the D call in the table, TRBD1, was not verified against the DNA. TRBV21-1 is a pseudogene segment. This CDR3 spans 15 amino acids.

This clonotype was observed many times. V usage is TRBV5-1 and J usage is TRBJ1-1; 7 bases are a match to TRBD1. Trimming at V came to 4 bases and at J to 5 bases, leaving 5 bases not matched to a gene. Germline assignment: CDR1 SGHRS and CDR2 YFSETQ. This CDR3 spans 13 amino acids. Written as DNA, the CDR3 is TGCGCCAGCAGCCAGGACAGGTGGACTGAAGCTTTCTTT. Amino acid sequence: CASSQDRWTEAFF.

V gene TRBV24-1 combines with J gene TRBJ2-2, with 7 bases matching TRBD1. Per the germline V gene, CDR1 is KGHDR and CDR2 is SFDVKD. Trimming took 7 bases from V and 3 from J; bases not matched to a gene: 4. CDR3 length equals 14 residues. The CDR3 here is CATSGTDHTGELFF. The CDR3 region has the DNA TGTGCCACCAGCGGGACAGACCACACCGGGGAGCTGTTTTTT.

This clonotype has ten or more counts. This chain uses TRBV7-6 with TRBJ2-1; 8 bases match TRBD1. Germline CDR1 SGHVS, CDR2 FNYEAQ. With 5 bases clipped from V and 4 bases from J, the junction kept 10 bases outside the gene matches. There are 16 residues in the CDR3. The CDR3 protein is CASSLFTGGQYNEQFF. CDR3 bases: TGTGCCAGCAGCCTTTTTACAGGGGGTCAATACAATGAGCAGTTCTTC. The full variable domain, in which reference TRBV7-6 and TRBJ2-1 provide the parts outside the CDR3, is GAGVSQSPRYKVTKRGQDVALRCDPISGHVSLYWYRQALGQGPEFLTYFNYEAQQDKSGLPNDRFSAERPEGSISTLTIQRTEQRDSAMYRCASSLFTGGQYNEQFFGPGTRLTVL.